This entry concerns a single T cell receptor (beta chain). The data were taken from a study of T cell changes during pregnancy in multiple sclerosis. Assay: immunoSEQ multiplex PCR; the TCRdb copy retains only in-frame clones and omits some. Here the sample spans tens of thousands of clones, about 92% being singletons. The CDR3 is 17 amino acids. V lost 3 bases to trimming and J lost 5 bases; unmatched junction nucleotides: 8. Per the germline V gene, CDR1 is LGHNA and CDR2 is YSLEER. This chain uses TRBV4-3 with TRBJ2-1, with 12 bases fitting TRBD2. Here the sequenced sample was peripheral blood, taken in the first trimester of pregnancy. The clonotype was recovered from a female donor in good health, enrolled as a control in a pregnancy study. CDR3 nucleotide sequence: TGCGCCAGCAGCCAGATCTTGACTAGCGGGGGAGACAATGAGCAGTTCTTC. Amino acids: CASSQILTSGGDNEQFF.